This T cell receptor (beta chain) was identified during a study of blood T cell repertoires in COVID-19. Study-wide background: Specimens from acute and convalescent COVID-19 originated in the United States, Italy and Spain. Sample material is recorded as cDNA or gDNA derived from T cells, B-cell-depleted T cells, or PBMCs.

Under the authors' procedure: The assay estimated nucleated cells by amplifying reference gene primers. The assay was immunoSEQ multiplex PCR, and TCRdb's table has in-frame clones only and misses some. V, J and clone size are those of that table, while D and trimming were read from the DNA. The top ten hold more than 15% of the sample, which has around 63,000 clones, more than 60% seen once. The V and J ends lost 2 bases and 3 bases, in that order; junction bases with no gene match: 6. The CDR3 contains 16 residues. In germline, CDR1 is SGHVS, CDR2 FNYEAQ. The sample taken for sequencing was peripheral blood. This receptor was taken from a woman aged 50 to 60 with active or convalescent COVID-19. This rearrangement joins TRBV7-6 to TRBJ2-7, with 11 nucleotides matching TRBD1. The CDR3 DNA reads as TGTGCCAGCAGCTTATCCGGGACAGGGGGTTTCTACGAGCAGTACTTC. It specifies CASSLSGTGGFYEQYF.